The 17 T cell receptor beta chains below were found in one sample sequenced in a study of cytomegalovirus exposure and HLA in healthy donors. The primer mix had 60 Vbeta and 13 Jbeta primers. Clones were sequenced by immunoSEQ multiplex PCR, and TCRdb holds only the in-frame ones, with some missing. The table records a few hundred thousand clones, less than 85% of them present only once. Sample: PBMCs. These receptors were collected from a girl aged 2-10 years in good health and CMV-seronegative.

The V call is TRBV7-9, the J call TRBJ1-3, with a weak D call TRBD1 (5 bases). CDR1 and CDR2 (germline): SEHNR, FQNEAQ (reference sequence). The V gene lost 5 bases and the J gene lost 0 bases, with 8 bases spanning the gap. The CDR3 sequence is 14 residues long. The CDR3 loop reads CASSVQGSGNTIYF. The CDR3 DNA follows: TGTGCCAGCAGCGTGCAGGGCTCTGGAAACACCATATATTTT.

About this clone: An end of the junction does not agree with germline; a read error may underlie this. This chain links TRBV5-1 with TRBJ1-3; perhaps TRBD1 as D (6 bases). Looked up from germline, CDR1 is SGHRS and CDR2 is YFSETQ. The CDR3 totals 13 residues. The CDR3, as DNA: TGCGCCAGCAGCTTGGAGACAGGAACCACCATATATTTT. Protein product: CASSLETGTTIYF.

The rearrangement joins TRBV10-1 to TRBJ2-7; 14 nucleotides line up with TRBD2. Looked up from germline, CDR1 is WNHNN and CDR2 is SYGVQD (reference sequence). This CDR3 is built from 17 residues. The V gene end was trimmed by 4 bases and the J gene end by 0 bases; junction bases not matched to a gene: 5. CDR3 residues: CASSGGLAGALSYEQYF. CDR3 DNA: TGCGCCAGCAGTGGGGGACTAGCGGGAGCCCTCTCCTACGAGCAGTACTTC.

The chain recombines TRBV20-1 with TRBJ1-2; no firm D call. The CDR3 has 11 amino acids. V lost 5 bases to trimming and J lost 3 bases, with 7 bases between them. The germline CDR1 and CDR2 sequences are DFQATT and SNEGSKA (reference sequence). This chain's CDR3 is CSAQRDYGYTF. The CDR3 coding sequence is TGCAGTGCTCAACGGGACTATGGCTACACCTTC.

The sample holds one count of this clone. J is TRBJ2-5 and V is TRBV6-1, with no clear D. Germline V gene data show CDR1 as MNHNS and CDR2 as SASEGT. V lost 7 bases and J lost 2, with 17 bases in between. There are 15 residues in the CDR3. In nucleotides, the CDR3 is TGTGCCAGCACCCCTAGACCCACGAATCAAGAGACCCAGTACTTC. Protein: CASTPRPTNQETQYF.

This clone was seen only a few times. The CDR3 sequence: CASSYGSRGYEQYF. DNA for the CDR3: TGTGCCAGCAGTTATGGCAGTCGGGGCTACGAGCAGTACTTC. This sequence joins TRBV6-5 and TRBJ2-7, with D maybe TRBD2 (5 bases). This CDR3 contains 14 residues. Trimming shortened V by 3 bases and J by 3 bases, and 12 bases separated the two germline ends. Germline lookup yields CDR1 MNHEY and CDR2 SVGAGI.

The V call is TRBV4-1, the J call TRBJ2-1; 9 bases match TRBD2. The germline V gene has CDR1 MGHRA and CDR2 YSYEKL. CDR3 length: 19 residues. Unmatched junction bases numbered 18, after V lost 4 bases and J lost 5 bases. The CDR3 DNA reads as TGCGCCAGCAGCCGGCGTCTCATAAGCGGAGCGGGAGGCGACAATGAGCAGTTCTTC. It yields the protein CASSRRLISGAGGDNEQFF.

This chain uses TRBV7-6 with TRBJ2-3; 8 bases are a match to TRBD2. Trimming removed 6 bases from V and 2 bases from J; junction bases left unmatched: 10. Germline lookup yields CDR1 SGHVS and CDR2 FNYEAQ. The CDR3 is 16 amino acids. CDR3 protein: CASRELAGRDTDTQYF. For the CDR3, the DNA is TGTGCCAGCAGAGAATTAGCGGGGAGGGACACAGATACGCAGTATTTT.

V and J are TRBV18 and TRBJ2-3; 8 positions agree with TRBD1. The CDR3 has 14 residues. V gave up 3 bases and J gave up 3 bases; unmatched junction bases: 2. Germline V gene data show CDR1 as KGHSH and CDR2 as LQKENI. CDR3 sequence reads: CASSPQGATDTQYF. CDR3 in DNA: TGTGCCAGCTCACCTCAGGGGGCGACAGATACGCAGTATTTT.

CDR3 loop: CATSKAPPGSYEQYF. In DNA form, the CDR3 reads TGTGCCACCAGCAAAGCCCCCCCGGGTTCCTACGAGCAGTACTTC. The chain uses TRBV15 and TRBJ2-5, with D hard to call. The last part of the DNA fits TRBJ2-7 better; the J call may be wrong. The CDR3 contains 15 residues. CDR1 and CDR2 (germline): LNHNV, YYDKDF (reference sequence).

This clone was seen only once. The DNA of the CDR3 is TGTGCCAGCAGCAGAGCCAGGCGGGGCTATGGCTACACCTTC. Its protein product is CASSRARRGYGYTF. The chain combines TRBV7-9 with TRBJ1-2; D is ambiguous. The length of the CDR3 is 14 residues. Deletions cut 5 bases from V and 4 bases from J, with 14 bases between. CDR1 is SEHNR, CDR2 FQNEAQ, per germline (reference sequence).

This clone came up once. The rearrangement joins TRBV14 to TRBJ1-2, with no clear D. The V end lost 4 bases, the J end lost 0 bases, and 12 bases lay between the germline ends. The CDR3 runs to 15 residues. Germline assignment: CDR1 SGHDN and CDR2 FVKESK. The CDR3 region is CASSRGGPANYGYTF. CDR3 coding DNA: TGTGCCAGCAGCCGCGGAGGACCAGCTAACTATGGCTACACCTTC.

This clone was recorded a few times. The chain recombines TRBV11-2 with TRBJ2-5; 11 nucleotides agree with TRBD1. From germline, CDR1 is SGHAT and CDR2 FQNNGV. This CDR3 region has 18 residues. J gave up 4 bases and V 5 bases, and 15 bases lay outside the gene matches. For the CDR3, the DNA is TGTGCCAGCAGCAGCATGATCAAGGACAGGGGGCGCACAGAGACCCAGTACTTC. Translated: CASSSMIKDRGRTETQYF.

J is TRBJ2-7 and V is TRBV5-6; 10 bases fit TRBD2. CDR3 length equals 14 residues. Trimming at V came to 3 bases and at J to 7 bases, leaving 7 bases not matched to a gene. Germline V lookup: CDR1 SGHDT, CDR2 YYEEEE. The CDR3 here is CASSWGTSAEEQYF. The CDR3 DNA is TGTGCCAGCAGCTGGGGGACTAGCGCAGAAGAGCAGTACTTC.

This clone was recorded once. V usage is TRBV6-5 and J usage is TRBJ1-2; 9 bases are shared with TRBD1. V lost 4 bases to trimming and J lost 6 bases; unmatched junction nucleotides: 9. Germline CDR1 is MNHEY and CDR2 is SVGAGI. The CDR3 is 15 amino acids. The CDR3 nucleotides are TGTGCCAGCAGTTCCCGACAGGGGGGTAGGCATGGCTACACCTTC. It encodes CASSSRQGGRHGYTF.

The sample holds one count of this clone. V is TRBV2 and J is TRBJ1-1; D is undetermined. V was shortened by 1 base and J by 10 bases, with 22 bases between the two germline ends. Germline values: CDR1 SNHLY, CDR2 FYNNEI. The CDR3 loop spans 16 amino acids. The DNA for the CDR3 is TGTGCCAGCAGTGAAGACGAGGATCGAGGGCGAGATGGAGCTTTCTTT. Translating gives CASSEDEDRGRDGAFF.

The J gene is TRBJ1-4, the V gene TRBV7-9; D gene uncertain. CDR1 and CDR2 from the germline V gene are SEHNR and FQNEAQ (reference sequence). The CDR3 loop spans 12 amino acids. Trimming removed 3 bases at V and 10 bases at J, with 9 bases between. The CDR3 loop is CASSFEGRKLFF. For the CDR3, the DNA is TGTGCCAGCAGCTTTGAGGGTAGAAAACTGTTTTTT.